This T cell receptor (beta chain) was recorded in a study of blood T cell repertoires in COVID-19. Whole-study context: Samples representing acute and convalescent COVID-19 were sourced from the United States, Italy and Spain. Sources were T cells, B-cell-depleted T cells, or PBMCs; the material itself was cDNA or gDNA.

V lost 5 bases to trimming and J lost 7 bases; unmatched junction nucleotides: 7. This CDR3 has 14 amino acids. Germline V gives CDR1 LNHDA, CDR2 SQIVND (reference sequence). As originally analysed: By means of reference gene primer amplification, nucleated cell counts were estimated. Repertoires were generated with immunoSEQ multiplex PCR, while TCRdb's copy carries only in-frame clones and drops some. The V and J calls and clone size were taken over from that table, and D and trimming were inferred from the DNA. The profile covers about 170,000 clones, with 70% to 85% appearing a single time and 0.95% to 1.5% taken by the ten largest.

Sequenced: peripheral blood. V and J are TRBV19 and TRBJ1-2; TRBD1 agrees at 10 bases. This receptor was obtained from a man in his 60s who had recovered from COVID-19. CDR3 bases: TGTGCCAGTAGTCTATTGGACAGGGGGTCTGGCTACACCTTC. It translates to CASSLLDRGSGYTF. Variable domain in full (rest from reference TRBV19 and TRBJ1-2): DGGITQSPKYLFRKEGQNVTLSCEQNLNHDAMYWYRQDPGQGLRLIYYSQIVNDFQKGDIAEGYSVSREKKESFPLTVTSAQKNPTAFYLCASSLLDRGSGYTFGSGTRLTVV.